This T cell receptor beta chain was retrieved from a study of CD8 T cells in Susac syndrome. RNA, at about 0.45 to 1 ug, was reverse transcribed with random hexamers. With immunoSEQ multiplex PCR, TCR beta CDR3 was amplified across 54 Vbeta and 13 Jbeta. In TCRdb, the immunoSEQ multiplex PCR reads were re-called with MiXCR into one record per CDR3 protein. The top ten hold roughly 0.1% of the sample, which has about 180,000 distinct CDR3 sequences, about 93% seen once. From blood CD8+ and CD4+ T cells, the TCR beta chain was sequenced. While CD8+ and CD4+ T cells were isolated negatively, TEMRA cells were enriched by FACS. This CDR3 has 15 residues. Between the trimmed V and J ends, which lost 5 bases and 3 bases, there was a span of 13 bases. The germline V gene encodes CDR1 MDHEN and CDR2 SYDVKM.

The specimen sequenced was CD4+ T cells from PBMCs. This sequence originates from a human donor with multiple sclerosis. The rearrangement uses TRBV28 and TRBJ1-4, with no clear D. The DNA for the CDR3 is TGTGCCAGCAGTGCCGCAGAAAGGGCTAATGAAAAACTGTTTTTT. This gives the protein CASSAAERANEKLFF.